This TCR beta chain was profiled in a study of PD-L1 blockade in urothelial cancer. TCRdb's table, derived via immunoSEQ multiplex PCR, lists solely in-frame clones and lacks some. The table records 25,000 to 35,000 clones, around 84% of them present only once. This clone was recorded once. The sequence came from a man between 45 and 60 years old with urothelial cancer. The source material was PBMCs, sampled around atezolizumab (anti-PD-L1) treatment.

CDR3 sequence (DNA): TGCAGCGTTGAGGCTCACAGCATTTACAATGAGCAGTTCTTC. Its translation is CSVEAHSIYNEQFF. This sequence joins TRBV29-1 and TRBJ2-1; D is unresolved. V lost 3 bases and J lost 4, with 13 bases in between. Germline V CDR1 and CDR2: SQVTM, ANQGSEA. The CDR3 sequence is 14 residues long.